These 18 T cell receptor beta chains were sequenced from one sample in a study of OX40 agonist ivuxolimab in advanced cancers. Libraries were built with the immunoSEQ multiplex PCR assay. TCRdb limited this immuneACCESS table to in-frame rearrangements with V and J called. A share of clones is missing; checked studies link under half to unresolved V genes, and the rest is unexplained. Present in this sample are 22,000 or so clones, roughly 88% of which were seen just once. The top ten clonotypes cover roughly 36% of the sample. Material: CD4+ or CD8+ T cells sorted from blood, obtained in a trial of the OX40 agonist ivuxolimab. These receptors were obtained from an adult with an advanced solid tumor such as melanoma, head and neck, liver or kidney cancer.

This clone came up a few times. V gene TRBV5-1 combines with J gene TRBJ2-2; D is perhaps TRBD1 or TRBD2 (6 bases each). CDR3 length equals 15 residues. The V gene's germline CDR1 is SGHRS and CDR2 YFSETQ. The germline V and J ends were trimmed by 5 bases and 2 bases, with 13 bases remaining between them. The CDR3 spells CASREGGLNTGELFF. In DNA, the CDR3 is TGCGCCAGCAGAGAGGGGGGTCTTAACACCGGGGAGCTGTTTTTT. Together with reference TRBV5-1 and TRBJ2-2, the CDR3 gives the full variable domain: KAGVTQTPRYLIKTRGQQVTLSCSPISGHRSVSWYQQTPGQGLQFLFEYFSETQRNKGNFPGRFSGRQFSNSRSEMNVSTLELGDSALYLCASREGGLNTGELFFGEGSRLTVL.

Written as DNA, the CDR3 is TGTGCCTGGAGACTAGCGGGGATCCCTGAGCAGTTCTTC. Residues: CAWRLAGIPEQFF. The rearrangement links TRBV30 to TRBJ2-1, with TRBD2 matching 10 bases. Germline V gene sequence: CDR1 GTSNPN, CDR2 SVGIG (reference sequence). This CDR3 spans 13 amino acids. Trimming cost V 3 bases and J 9 bases; bases outside gene matches: 5. Full variable domain (outside the CDR3, taken from reference TRBV30 and TRBJ2-1): SQTIHQWPATLVQPVGSPLSLECTVEGTSNPNLYWYRQAAGRGLQLLFYSVGIGQISSEVPQNLSASRPQDRQFILSSKKLLLSDSGFYLCAWRLAGIPEQFFGPGTRLTVL.

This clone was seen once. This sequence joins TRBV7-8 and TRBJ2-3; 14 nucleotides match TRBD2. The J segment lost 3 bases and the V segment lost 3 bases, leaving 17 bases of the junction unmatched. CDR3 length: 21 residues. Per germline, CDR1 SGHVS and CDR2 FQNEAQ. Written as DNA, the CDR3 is TGTGCCAGCAGCTTGGGGTGGACTAGCGGGGGGCTATCGACGGGGACAGATACGCAGTATTTT. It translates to CASSLGWTSGGLSTGTDTQYF.

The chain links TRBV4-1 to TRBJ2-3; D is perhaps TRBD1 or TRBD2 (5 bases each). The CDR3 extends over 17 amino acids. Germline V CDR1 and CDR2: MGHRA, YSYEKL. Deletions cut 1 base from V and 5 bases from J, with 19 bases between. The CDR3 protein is CASSQAGPGPILDTQYF. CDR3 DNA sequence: TGCGCCAGCAGCCAAGCGGGTCCGGGACCCATTTTAGATACGCAGTATTTT.

The CDR3 loop reads CSVEFLEMTQFF. Written as DNA, the CDR3 is TGCAGCGTTGAATTTCTAGAGATGACGCAGTTCTTC. The chain employs TRBV29-1 and TRBJ2-1; D unclear. Germline CDR1 is SQVTM and CDR2 is ANQGSEA. The CDR3 loop spans 12 amino acids. The V gene lost 2 bases and the J gene lost 12 bases, with 14 bases spanning the gap.

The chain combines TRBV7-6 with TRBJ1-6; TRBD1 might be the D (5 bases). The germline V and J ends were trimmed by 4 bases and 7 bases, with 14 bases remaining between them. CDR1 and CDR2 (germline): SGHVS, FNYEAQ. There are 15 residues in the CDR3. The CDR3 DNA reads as TGTGCCAGCAGCTCAGAGGCAGGGCTCAATTCACCCCTCCACTTT. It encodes CASSSEAGLNSPLHF.

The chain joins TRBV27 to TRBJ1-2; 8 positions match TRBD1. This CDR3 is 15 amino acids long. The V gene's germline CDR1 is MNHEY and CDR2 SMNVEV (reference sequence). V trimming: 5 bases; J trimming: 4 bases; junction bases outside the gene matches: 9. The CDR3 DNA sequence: TGTGCCAGCAGTGCATCCGGGACAGGAGGCTATGGCTACACCTTC. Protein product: CASSASGTGGYGYTF.

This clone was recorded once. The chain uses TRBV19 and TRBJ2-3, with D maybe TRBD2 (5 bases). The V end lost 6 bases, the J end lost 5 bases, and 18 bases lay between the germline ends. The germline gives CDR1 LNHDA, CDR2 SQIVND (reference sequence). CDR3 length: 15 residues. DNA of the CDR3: TGTGCCAGTAGACCGAGAGGGATACCACAAGATACGCAGTATTTT. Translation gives CASRPRGIPQDTQYF.

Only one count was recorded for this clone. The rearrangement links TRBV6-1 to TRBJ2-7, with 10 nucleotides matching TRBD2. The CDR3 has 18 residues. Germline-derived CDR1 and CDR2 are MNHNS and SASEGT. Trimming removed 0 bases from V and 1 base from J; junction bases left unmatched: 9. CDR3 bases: TGTGCCAGCAGTGAAGCTAGCGGGAGGCCCGGGTGGTCCTACGAGCAGTACTTC. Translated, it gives CASSEASGRPGWSYEQYF.

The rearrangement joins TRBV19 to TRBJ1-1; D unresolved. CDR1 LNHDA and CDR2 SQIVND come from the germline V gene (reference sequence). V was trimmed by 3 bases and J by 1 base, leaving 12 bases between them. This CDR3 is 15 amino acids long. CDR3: CASSIGESSNTEAFF. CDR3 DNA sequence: TGTGCCAGTAGTATCGGGGAATCCTCGAACACTGAAGCTTTCTTT.

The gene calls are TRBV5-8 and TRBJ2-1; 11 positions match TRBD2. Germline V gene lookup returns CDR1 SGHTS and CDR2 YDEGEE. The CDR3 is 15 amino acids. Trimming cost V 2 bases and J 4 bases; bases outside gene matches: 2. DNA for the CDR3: TGTGCCAGCAGCTTTAGCGGGAGGGGGTACAATGAGCAGTTCTTC. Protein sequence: CASSFSGRGYNEQFF.

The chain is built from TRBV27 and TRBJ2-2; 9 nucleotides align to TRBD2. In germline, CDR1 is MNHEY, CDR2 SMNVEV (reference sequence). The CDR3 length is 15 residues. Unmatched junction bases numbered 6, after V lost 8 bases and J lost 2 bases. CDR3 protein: CASQGLAVNTGELFF. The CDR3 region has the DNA TGTGCCAGCCAGGGACTAGCAGTAAACACCGGGGAGCTGTTTTTT.

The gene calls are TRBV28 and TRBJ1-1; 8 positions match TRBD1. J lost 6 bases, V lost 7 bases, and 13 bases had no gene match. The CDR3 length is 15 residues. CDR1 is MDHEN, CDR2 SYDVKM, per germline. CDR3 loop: CASTHGGTGLPEAFF. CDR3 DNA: TGTGCCAGCACCCACGGGGGGACAGGTTTACCTGAAGCTTTCTTT. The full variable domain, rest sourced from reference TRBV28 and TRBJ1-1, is DVKVTQSSRYLVKRTGEKVFLECVQDMDHENMFWYRQDPGLGLRLIYFSYDVKMKEKGDIPEGYSVSREKKERFSLILESASTNQTSMYLCASTHGGTGLPEAFFGQGTRLTVV.

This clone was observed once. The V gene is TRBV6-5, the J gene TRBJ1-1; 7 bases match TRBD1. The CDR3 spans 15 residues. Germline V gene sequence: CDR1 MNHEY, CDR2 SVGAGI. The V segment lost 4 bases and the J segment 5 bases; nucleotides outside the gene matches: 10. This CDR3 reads CASSWSNRGVTEAFF. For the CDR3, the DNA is TGTGCCAGCAGTTGGAGTAACAGGGGCGTTACTGAAGCTTTCTTT.

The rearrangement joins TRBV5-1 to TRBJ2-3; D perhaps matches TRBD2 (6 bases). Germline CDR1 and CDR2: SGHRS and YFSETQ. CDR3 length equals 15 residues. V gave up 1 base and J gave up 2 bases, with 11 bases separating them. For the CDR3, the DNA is TGCGCCAGCAGCTTGTGGGGAGGCCCCACAGATACGCAGTATTTT. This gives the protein CASSLWGGPTDTQYF.

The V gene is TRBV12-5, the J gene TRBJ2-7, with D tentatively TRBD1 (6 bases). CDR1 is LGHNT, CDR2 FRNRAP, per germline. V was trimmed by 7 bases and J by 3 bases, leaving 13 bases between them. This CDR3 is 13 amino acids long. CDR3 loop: CASAQGPNYEQYF. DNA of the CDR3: TGTGCTAGTGCCCAGGGGCCTAACTACGAGCAGTACTTC.

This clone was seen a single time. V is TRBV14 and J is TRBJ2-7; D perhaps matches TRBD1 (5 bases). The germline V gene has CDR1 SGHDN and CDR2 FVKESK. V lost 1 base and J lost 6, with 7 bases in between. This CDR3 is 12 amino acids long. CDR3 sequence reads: CASSQGRAEQYF. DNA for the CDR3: TGTGCCAGCAGCCAAGGCAGGGCCGAGCAGTACTTC.

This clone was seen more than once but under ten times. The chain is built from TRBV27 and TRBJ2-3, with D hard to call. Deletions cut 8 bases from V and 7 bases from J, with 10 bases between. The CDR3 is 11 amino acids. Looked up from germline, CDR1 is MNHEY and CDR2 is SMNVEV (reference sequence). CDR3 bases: TGTGCCAGCGTCCGAGGTAATACGCAGTATTTT. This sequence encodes CASVRGNTQYF.